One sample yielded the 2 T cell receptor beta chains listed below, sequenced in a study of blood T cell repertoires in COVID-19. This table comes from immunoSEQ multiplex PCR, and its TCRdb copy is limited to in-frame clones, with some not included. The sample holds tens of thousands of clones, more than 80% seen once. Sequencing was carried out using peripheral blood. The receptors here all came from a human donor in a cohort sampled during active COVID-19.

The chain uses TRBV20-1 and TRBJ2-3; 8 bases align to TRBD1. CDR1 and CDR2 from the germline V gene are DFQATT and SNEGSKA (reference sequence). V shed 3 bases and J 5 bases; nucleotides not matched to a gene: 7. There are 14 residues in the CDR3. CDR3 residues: CSASKDRVQDTQYF. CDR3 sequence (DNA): TGCAGTGCTAGTAAGGACAGGGTGCAAGATACGCAGTATTTT.

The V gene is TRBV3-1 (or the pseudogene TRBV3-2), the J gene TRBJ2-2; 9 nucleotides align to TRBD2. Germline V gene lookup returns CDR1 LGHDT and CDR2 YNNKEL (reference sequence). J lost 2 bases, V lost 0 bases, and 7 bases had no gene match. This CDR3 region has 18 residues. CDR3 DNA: TGTGCCAGCAGCCAAGAAAGACTAGCGGTATTTAACACCGGGGAGCTGTTTTTT. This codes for CASSQERLAVFNTGELFF.